What follows are 21 T cell receptor beta chains derived from one specimen sequenced in a study of blood T cell repertoires in COVID-19. Some clones are missing from TCRdb's copy, which holds only in-frame ones; the method was immunoSEQ multiplex PCR. The repertoire has approximately 230,000 clones, more than 85% of them found once; the top ten carry over 4%. Sequenced input: PBMCs or T cells enriched from blood (not recorded which). All receptors derive from a woman aged 25 to 39 who had recovered from COVID-19.

The chain employs TRBV5-5 and TRBJ1-6; 7 nucleotides line up with TRBD1. The CDR3 covers 13 residues. Per germline, CDR1 SGHKS and CDR2 YYEKEE (reference sequence). Trimming took 4 bases from V and 9 from J; bases not matched to a gene: 4. CDR3 sequence reads: CASSRRQGSPLHF. DNA for the CDR3: TGTGCCAGCAGCCGAAGACAGGGTTCACCCCTCCACTTT.

The gene calls are TRBV4-3 and TRBJ2-7, with 14 bases lining up with TRBD2. The CDR3 is 16 residues long. Losses at the gene ends were 0 bases for V and 6 bases for J; bases not matched to a gene: 4. CDR1 LGHNA and CDR2 YSLEER come from the germline V gene. The CDR3 bases are TGCGCCAGCAGCCAAGATCGACTAGCGGGAGGGCGCGAGCAGTACTTC. Its translation is CASSQDRLAGGREQYF.

The gene calls are TRBV4-2 and TRBJ2-7; TRBD1 might be the D (6 bases). CDR3 length: 13 residues. Deletions cut 3 bases from V and 7 bases from J, with 13 bases between. Germline V lookup: CDR1 LGHNA, CDR2 YNFKEQ. The CDR3 spells CASSHDTGYEQYF. The CDR3 coding sequence is TGTGCCAGCAGCCATGATACAGGGTATGAGCAGTACTTC.

This clone came up once. V and J are TRBV28 and TRBJ2-7, with 7 positions matching TRBD1. With 6 bases clipped from V and 3 bases from J, the junction kept 14 bases outside the gene matches. Germline V gene lookup returns CDR1 MDHEN and CDR2 SYDVKM. The CDR3 is 16 amino acids. CDR3 nucleotide sequence: TGTGCCAGCAGCCCTAGCTCCGGGACAGAAGGCTACGAGCAGTACTTC. Amino acids: CASSPSSGTEGYEQYF.

The rearrangement uses TRBV3-1 (or the pseudogene TRBV3-2) and TRBJ1-6, with D unresolved. The CDR3 contains 13 residues. V was shortened by 1 base and J by 13 bases, with 11 bases between the two germline ends. Germline values: CDR1 LGHDT, CDR2 YNNKEL (reference sequence). CDR3 in DNA: TGTGCCAGCAGCCAAGGACGGTCGGGGCCCCTCCACTTT. Its translation: CASSQGRSGPLHF.

J is TRBJ2-5 and V is TRBV12-5; TRBD1 matches 9 bases. The CDR3 totals 15 residues. The germline CDR1 and CDR2 sequences are LGHNT and FRNRAP. J was trimmed by 1 base and V by 4 bases; bases with no gene match: 4. The CDR3 bases are TGTGCTAGTGGTTCCGGGACAGGGACCCAAGAGACCCAGTACTTC. Encoded protein: CASGSGTGTQETQYF.

The count of this clone is one. V usage is TRBV9 and J usage is TRBJ2-3; D is undetermined. The length of the CDR3 is 15 residues. Germline V CDR1 and CDR2: SGDLS, YYNGEE. V lost 0 bases to trimming and J lost 1 base, with 9 bases between them. The CDR3: CASSVGLAGTDTQYF. CDR3 nucleotide sequence: TGTGCCAGCAGCGTAGGGTTGGCCGGCACAGATACGCAGTATTTT.

The chain combines TRBV3-1 (or the pseudogene TRBV3-2) with TRBJ1-2; weak D call: TRBD1 (5 bases). Per germline, CDR1 LGHDT and CDR2 YNNKEL (reference sequence). Trimming shortened V by 4 bases and J by 9 bases, and 15 bases separated the two germline ends. This CDR3 region has 13 residues. This chain's CDR3 is CASSPRGGDRYTF. DNA of the CDR3: TGTGCCAGCAGCCCCCGCGGGGGAGATCGCTACACCTTC.

There are a few counts of this clone. The V call is TRBV4-2, the J call TRBJ2-5; weak D call: TRBD2 (5 bases). The CDR3 sequence is 14 residues long. V was cut by 0 bases and J by 4 bases, with 9 bases left in between. CDR1 and CDR2 (germline): LGHNA, YNFKEQ. CDR3 nucleotide sequence: TGTGCCAGCAGCCAAGATCGGGGAAGAGAGACCCAGTACTTC. Its protein product is CASSQDRGRETQYF.

CDR3 nucleotides: TGTGCCAGCAGTGAAGCGCTTCGAGGTGAAGCTTTCTTT. Protein sequence: CASSEALRGEAFF. The V and J genes are TRBV2 and TRBJ1-1; D uncertain. Germline CDR1 is SNHLY and CDR2 is FYNNEI. CDR3 length: 13 residues. V dropped 0 bases and J dropped 7 bases, with 9 bases sitting between them.

The rearrangement links TRBV5-5 to TRBJ1-1; no definite D call. Germline lookup yields CDR1 SGHKS and CDR2 YYEKEE (reference sequence). The CDR3 totals 16 residues. The V and J ends lost 2 bases and 0 bases respectively, with 14 bases between them. CDR3 protein: CASSFNGVYVNTEAFF. CDR3 DNA sequence: TGTGCCAGCAGCTTCAACGGAGTATACGTGAACACTGAAGCTTTCTTT.

The chain links TRBV5-1 to TRBJ1-1; 8 bases align to TRBD1. The CDR3 has 14 residues. The germline V gene has CDR1 SGHRS and CDR2 YFSETQ. V was pared by 1 base and J by 4 bases, with 3 bases of the junction left unmatched. CDR3 sequence reads: CASSLQGASTEAFF. In DNA, the CDR3 is TGCGCCAGCAGCTTGCAGGGGGCAAGCACTGAAGCTTTCTTT.

The rearrangement joins TRBV7-3 to TRBJ2-1; TRBD2 aligns across 8 bases. Trimming at V came to 4 bases and at J to 1 base, leaving 6 bases not matched to a gene. This CDR3 spans 16 amino acids. Germline loops: CDR1 SGHTA, CDR2 FQGTGA. CDR3 DNA: TGTGCCAGCAGCTACCAAGTAGCGGGATCCTACAATGAGCAGTTCTTC. Translated, it gives CASSYQVAGSYNEQFF.

The chain employs TRBV5-6 and TRBJ2-1; the match to TRBD1 covers 8 bases. J gave up 6 bases and V 0 bases, and 8 bases lay outside the gene matches. CDR3 size: 16 residues. Looked up from germline, CDR1 is SGHDT and CDR2 is YYEEEE. CDR3 sequence: CASSLVTGVGINEQFF. The DNA for the CDR3 is TGTGCCAGCAGCTTGGTGACAGGGGTTGGAATCAATGAGCAGTTCTTC.

This rearrangement joins TRBV29-1 to TRBJ2-7; possible D gene TRBD2, 6 bases. Trimming stripped 3 bases from V and 0 bases from J, with 6 bases between. CDR1 and CDR2 (germline): SQVTM, ANQGSEA. The CDR3 has 12 amino acids. In DNA, the CDR3 is TGCAGCGTTGAGCGGGGCTCCTACGAGCAGTACTTC. This sequence encodes CSVERGSYEQYF.

This sequence joins TRBV6-5 and TRBJ1-1; D perhaps matches TRBD1 (5 bases). V was trimmed by 8 bases and J by 1 base, leaving 5 bases between them. This CDR3 spans 11 amino acids. The germline gives CDR1 MNHEY, CDR2 SVGAGI. CDR3 amino acids: CASDRNTEAFF. In DNA form, the CDR3 reads TGTGCCAGCGACAGGAACACTGAAGCTTTCTTT.

This clone came up a few times. The V and J genes are TRBV4-3 and TRBJ2-1; D gene ambiguous. Trimming cost V 0 bases and J 8 bases, with 11 bases left between them. In germline, CDR1 is LGHNA, CDR2 YSLEER. The CDR3 loop spans 14 amino acids. The CDR3 DNA is TGCGCCAGCAGCCAAGACCCCCAGTCATATGAGCAGTTCTTC. Protein product: CASSQDPQSYEQFF.

The chain couples TRBV19 to TRBJ2-2, with D possibly TRBD1 on 6 matching bases. Germline V gene sequence: CDR1 LNHDA, CDR2 SQIVND (reference sequence). The CDR3 spans 15 residues. With 4 bases removed from V and 7 bases from J, the gap between germline ends came to 16 bases. CDR3 sequence (DNA): TGTGCCAGTAGTACGTCACAGGGTCTCGTCGGGGAGCTGTTTTTT. Protein sequence: CASSTSQGLVGELFF.

This chain connects TRBV7-6 to TRBJ2-7; D perhaps matches TRBD2 (7 bases). Deletions cut 1 base from V and 3 bases from J, with 13 bases between. Germline loops: CDR1 SGHVS, CDR2 FNYEAQ. The CDR3 totals 15 residues. The CDR3 sequence: CASSLERDTNYEQYF. The CDR3 nucleotides read TGTGCCAGCAGCTTAGAGCGGGACACCAACTACGAGCAGTACTTC.

Of note for this clone: This CDR3 is also generated by other DNA sequences in the sample. The chain links TRBV18 to TRBJ1-1, with D unclear. CDR1 is KGHSH, CDR2 LQKENI, per germline. With 3 bases removed from V and 1 base from J, the gap between germline ends came to 6 bases. The CDR3 has 13 amino acids. CDR3 sequence: CASSPAGNTEAFF. In DNA form, the CDR3 reads TGTGCCAGCTCACCCGCAGGGAACACTGAAGCTTTCTTT.

This clone appeared a few times. V gene TRBV11-3 combines with J gene TRBJ1-5; 12 bases agree with TRBD1. Germline lookup yields CDR1 SGHNT and CDR2 YENEEA. The CDR3 has 18 residues. J gave up 6 bases and V 1 base, and 10 bases lay outside the gene matches. CDR3 nucleotide sequence: TGTGCCAGCAGCTTAGCCGGGACAGGGGGCGCGGCAGGTCAGCCCCAGCATTTT. It specifies CASSLAGTGGAAGQPQHF.